This passage covers 14 T cell receptor beta chains from one sample sequenced in a study of a mutant IDH1 vaccine in newly diagnosed glioma. Sequencing was performed with immunoSEQ multiplex PCR; in TCRdb, only in-frame clones are kept and a portion is missing. The data hold 50,000 to 65,000 clones, with approximately 80% observed a single time. Time point in this sample: baseline, week 1 (first vaccination visit). Treatment: pre-vaccination baseline after standard-of-care therapy. Here the sequenced sample was PBMCs, taken from a glioma patient treated with radiotherapy, temozolomide or both. These receptor sequences come from a man aged 18 to 30 with glioma.

The chain couples TRBV5-6 to TRBJ2-7; either TRBD1 or TRBD2 may fit D (5 bases each). Looked up from germline, CDR1 is SGHDT and CDR2 is YYEEEE. The CDR3 has 14 amino acids. The germline V and J ends were trimmed by 3 bases and 2 bases, with 12 bases remaining between them. In DNA form, the CDR3 reads TGTGCCAGCAGCTGGGGGTCCTCCACCTACGAGCAGTACTTC. This gives the protein CASSWGSSTYEQYF.

The V and J genes are TRBV5-4 and TRBJ2-3, with 8 bases that match TRBD2. CDR1 is SGHNT, CDR2 YYREEE, per germline (reference sequence). J gave up 4 bases and V 4 bases, and 11 bases lay outside the gene matches. The CDR3 is 16 residues long. The CDR3: CASSPSGTRGADTQYF. Here the CDR3 DNA reads TGTGCCAGCAGCCCCTCCGGGACTAGGGGGGCAGATACGCAGTATTTT.

The rearrangement uses TRBV5-6 and TRBJ2-7, with D perhaps TRBD1 (5 bases). V shed 3 bases and J shed 4 bases, with 29 bases lying between them. The CDR3 sequence is 19 residues long. Germline values: CDR1 SGHDT, CDR2 YYEEEE. CDR3: CASSSNLRLTGLPGYEQYF. The CDR3, as DNA: TGTGCCAGCAGCTCTAACCTTAGACTCACAGGTCTCCCAGGGTACGAGCAGTACTTC. The variable domain in full, with the rest retrieved from reference TRBV5-6 and TRBJ2-7, is DAGVTQSPTHLIKTRGQQVTLRCSPKSGHDTVSWYQQALGQGPQFIFQYYEEEERQRGNFPDRFSGHQFPNYSSELNVNALLLGDSALYLCASSSNLRLTGLPGYEQYFGPGTRLTVT.

The chain joins TRBV27 to TRBJ1-6; perhaps TRBD1 as D (5 bases). With 4 bases removed from V and 7 bases from J, the gap between germline ends came to 17 bases. The length of the CDR3 is 16 residues. Germline assignment: CDR1 MNHEY and CDR2 SMNVEV (reference sequence). The CDR3 sequence: CASSYVPGTLNSPLHF. The CDR3 DNA is TGTGCCAGCAGTTACGTACCCGGGACCTTAAATTCACCCCTCCACTTT.

This clone was seen repeatedly, ten times or more. This chain links TRBV14 with TRBJ1-5; D is perhaps TRBD1 (5 bases). Germline V gene sequence: CDR1 SGHDN, CDR2 FVKESK. There are 15 residues in the CDR3. Trimming removed 1 base from V and 3 bases from J, with 10 bases in between. CDR3 in DNA: TGTGCCAGCAGCCAAGGGCAGGGCAACAATCAGCCCCAGCATTTT. Amino acids: CASSQGQGNNQPQHF.

The chain couples TRBV29-1 to TRBJ1-2; 7 bases align to TRBD1. CDR3 size: 16 residues. The junction had 7 bases not matched to a gene; V was cut back by 0 bases and J by 0 bases. CDR1 is SQVTM, CDR2 ANQGSEA, per germline. DNA for the CDR3: TGCAGCGTTGAAGATACCGACAGGGCACCTAACTATGGCTACACCTTC. As protein: CSVEDTDRAPNYGYTF.

V gene TRBV6-1 combines with J gene TRBJ2-7, with a tentative D call TRBD1 (5 bases). Germline V gives CDR1 MNHNS, CDR2 SASEGT. CDR3 length: 13 residues. The germline V and J ends were trimmed by 2 bases and 7 bases, with 12 bases remaining between them. The CDR3 DNA reads TGTGCCAGCAGTGAATCCCTCAGGGTGGAGCAGTACTTC. Protein sequence: CASSESLRVEQYF.

This clone was seen only once. The chain links TRBV15 to TRBJ1-1, with D possibly matching TRBD1 (5 bases). Per germline, CDR1 LNHNV and CDR2 YYDKDF (reference sequence). The V gene lost 2 bases and the J gene lost 6 bases, with 13 bases spanning the gap. The CDR3 loop spans 14 amino acids. The DNA for the CDR3 is TGTGCCACCAGCAGACAGGTATCGGGGGCTGAAGCTTTCTTT. Translated, it gives CATSRQVSGAEAFF.

The sample holds one count of this clone. The chain employs TRBV5-4 and TRBJ2-7; D unresolved. Trimming shortened V by 0 bases and J by 0 bases, and 7 bases separated the two germline ends. In germline, CDR1 is SGHNT, CDR2 YYREEE (reference sequence). The CDR3 runs to 14 residues. CDR3 DNA: TGTGCCAGCAGCTTGGAGGCGGCCTCCTACGAGCAGTACTTC. Its translation: CASSLEAASYEQYF.

V gene TRBV6-1 combines with J gene TRBJ2-3; 11 nucleotides agree with TRBD1. The CDR3 is 14 residues long. Germline V gene lookup returns CDR1 MNHNS and CDR2 SASEGT. Trimming removed 6 bases from V and 5 bases from J; junction bases left unmatched: 4. CDR3 protein: CASRDRGRGDTQYF. CDR3 nucleotide sequence: TGTGCCAGCAGGGACAGGGGGCGGGGAGATACGCAGTATTTT.

The chain links TRBV30 to TRBJ2-1; D uncertain. Germline V lookup: CDR1 GTSNPN, CDR2 SVGIG (reference sequence). With 4 bases removed from V and 0 bases from J, the gap between germline ends came to 7 bases. This CDR3 is 13 amino acids long. CDR3 protein: CAWTLTSYNEQFF. The DNA for the CDR3 is TGTGCCTGGACCCTGACCTCCTACAATGAGCAGTTCTTC.

The genes are TRBV29-1 and TRBJ2-7; 9 bases match TRBD1. V gave up 3 bases and J gave up 0 bases; unmatched junction bases: 9. CDR3 length equals 16 residues. In germline, CDR1 is SQVTM, CDR2 ANQGSEA. This CDR3 is CSVESGGTGPSYEQYF. CDR3 sequence (DNA): TGCAGCGTTGAGTCAGGCGGGACAGGGCCCTCCTACGAGCAGTACTTC.

This clone was seen a single time. This chain connects TRBV19 to TRBJ1-1, with D unresolved. This CDR3 contains 15 residues. V lost 3 bases and J 0 bases, leaving 11 bases between the germline ends. The germline gives CDR1 LNHDA, CDR2 SQIVND (reference sequence). The CDR3 sequence is CASSMYVLMNTEAFF. The CDR3 DNA follows: TGTGCCAGTAGTATGTATGTCCTCATGAACACTGAAGCTTTCTTT.

The rearrangement uses TRBV2 and TRBJ2-7, with D maybe TRBD1 (6 bases). V lost 6 bases to trimming and J lost 1 base, with 16 bases between them. This CDR3 is built from 15 residues. Looked up from germline, CDR1 is SNHLY and CDR2 is FYNNEI. This chain's CDR3 is CASRERDTRSYEQYF. CDR3 DNA: TGTGCCAGCAGGGAACGGGACACCCGATCCTACGAGCAGTACTTC.